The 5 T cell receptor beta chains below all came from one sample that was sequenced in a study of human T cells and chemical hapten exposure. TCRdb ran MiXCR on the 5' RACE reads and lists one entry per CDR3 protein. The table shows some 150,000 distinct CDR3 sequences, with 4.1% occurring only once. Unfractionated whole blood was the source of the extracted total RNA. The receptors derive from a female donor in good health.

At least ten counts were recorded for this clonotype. The CDR3 reads CASSWSWTATNEKLFF. The CDR3 DNA follows: TGCGCCAGCAGCTGGTCCTGGACAGCAACTAATGAAAAACTGTTTTTT. The V call is TRBV5-1, the J call TRBJ1-4; D may be TRBD1 (6 bases). This CDR3 region has 16 residues. In germline, CDR1 is SGHRS, CDR2 YFSETQ. The V and J ends lost 3 bases and 0 bases respectively, with 12 bases between them.

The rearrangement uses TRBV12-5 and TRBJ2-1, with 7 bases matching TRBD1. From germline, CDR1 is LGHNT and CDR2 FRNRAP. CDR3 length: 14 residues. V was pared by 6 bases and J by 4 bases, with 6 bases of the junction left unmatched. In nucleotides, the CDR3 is TGTGCTAGTGGACCATACAGGGGATACAATGAGCAGTTCTTC. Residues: CASGPYRGYNEQFF.

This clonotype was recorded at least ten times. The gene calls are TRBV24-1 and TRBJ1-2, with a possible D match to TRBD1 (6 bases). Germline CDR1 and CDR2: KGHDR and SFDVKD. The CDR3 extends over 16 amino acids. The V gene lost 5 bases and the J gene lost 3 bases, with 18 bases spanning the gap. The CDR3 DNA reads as TGTGCCACCAGTGCAGGGACAAGCTCAGGGGACTATGGCTACACCTTC. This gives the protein CATSAGTSSGDYGYTF.

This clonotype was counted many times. The CDR3: CASSPPDPAGYTF. In DNA, the CDR3 is TGCGCCAGCAGCCCACCAGACCCGGCGGGCTACACCTTC. This rearrangement joins TRBV5-1 to TRBJ1-2; D is ambiguous. V lost 4 bases and J lost 8, with 15 bases in between. This CDR3 contains 13 residues. The germline CDR1 and CDR2 sequences are SGHRS and YFSETQ.

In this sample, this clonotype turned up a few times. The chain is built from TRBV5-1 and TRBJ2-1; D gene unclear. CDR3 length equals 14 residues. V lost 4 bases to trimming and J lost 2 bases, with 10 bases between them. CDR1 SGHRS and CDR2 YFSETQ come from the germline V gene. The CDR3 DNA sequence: TGCGCCAGCAGCCCGGACCCACCCTACAATGAGCAGTTCTTC. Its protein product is CASSPDPPYNEQFF.